This T cell receptor beta chain was sequenced during a study of regulatory T cells in long-lasting Graves disease. The study's findings and limits: Segments TRBV28, TRBJ1-2 and TRBJ2-5 showed preferential usage in persistent disease.

Both iRepertoire HTBI primers and Arm-PCR of CDR3 regions were used to build the TCR beta libraries. TCRdb called the multiplex PCR reads again in MiXCR, with one record for every CDR3 protein. The sample lists 400,000 to 450,000 distinct CDR3 sequences, about 20% occurring once. V lost 6 bases to trimming and J lost 5 bases; unmatched junction nucleotides: 6. CDR3 size: 15 residues. Germline-derived CDR1 and CDR2 are SNHLY and FYNNEI. Time point given: persistent/refractory GD, antithyroid drugs over 5 years with positive TRAb. PBMCs were the source of the RNA used for TCR sequencing. This clonotype was recorded at least ten times. Its antigen is not identified.

The origin of this receptor is a female donor with Graves disease. V is TRBV2 and J is TRBJ1-4, with TRBD1 matching over 10 bases. Sequenced here: peripheral blood mononuclear cells (PBMCs), sampled when the disease was refractory, from a patient treated with antithyroid drugs. The CDR3 DNA is TGTGCCAGCAGAGCTGACAGGGGGCCGAATGAAAAACTGTTTTTT. The encoded protein is CASRADRGPNEKLFF.